The 5 T cell receptor beta chains below all came from one sample that was sequenced in a study of cytomegalovirus exposure and HLA in healthy donors. TCRdb's copy holds only in-frame clones and misses some; the assay was immunoSEQ multiplex PCR. Seen here are some 130,000 clones, almost 85% observed once, and the top ten hold under 1.5%. The sequenced sample was PBMCs. Receptors were obtained from a woman aged 25 to 39 in good health and CMV-seronegative.

CDR3 loop: CSANTGGFGQDTQYF. The CDR3 region has the DNA TGCAGCGCTAATACAGGGGGCTTTGGGCAAGATACGCAGTATTTT. The V gene is TRBV29-1, the J gene TRBJ2-3; 9 bases match TRBD1. Germline V gene data show CDR1 as SQVTM and CDR2 as ANQGSEA. The CDR3 sequence is 15 residues long. With V trimmed by 7 bases and J by 5 bases, 13 bases remained unmatched.

CDR3 sequence reads: CASSRPSGGRLQETQYF. CDR3 coding DNA: TGTGCCAGCAGCAGACCGAGCGGGGGGAGACTGCAAGAGACCCAGTACTTC. This sequence joins TRBV5-4 and TRBJ2-5, with 9 bases that match TRBD2. Germline V gives CDR1 SGHNT, CDR2 YYREEE (reference sequence). CDR3 length equals 17 residues. V gave up 4 bases and J gave up 2 bases; unmatched junction bases: 12.

This rearrangement joins TRBV5-4 to TRBJ1-6, with TRBD1 matching over 8 bases. The CDR3 sequence is 15 residues long. Germline values: CDR1 SGHNT, CDR2 YYREEE (reference sequence). Unmatched junction bases numbered 4, after V lost 1 base and J lost 7 bases. The CDR3 DNA reads TGTGCCAGCAGCTTGAGCGGACAGGGAAATTCACCCCTCCACTTT. Protein sequence: CASSLSGQGNSPLHF.

The V gene is TRBV6-1, the J gene TRBJ1-5; TRBD1 matches at 9 bases. With V trimmed by 11 bases and J by 0 bases, 2 bases remained unmatched. The CDR3 has 13 residues. Germline V gene data show CDR1 as MNHNS and CDR2 as SASEGT. The CDR3 is CAADRGSNQPQHF. DNA of the CDR3: TGTGCCGCGGACAGGGGTAGCAATCAGCCCCAGCATTTT.

This clone was counted only a few times. This chain joins TRBV7-2 and TRBJ1-6; D unclear. V lost 1 base and J 0 bases, leaving 10 bases between the germline ends. Germline V gives CDR1 SGHTA, CDR2 FQGNSA. This CDR3 is 17 amino acids long. The DNA of the CDR3 is TGTGCCAGCAGCTTAGAATATGGCAGCTCCTATAATTCACCCCTCCACTTT. This gives the protein CASSLEYGSSYNSPLHF.